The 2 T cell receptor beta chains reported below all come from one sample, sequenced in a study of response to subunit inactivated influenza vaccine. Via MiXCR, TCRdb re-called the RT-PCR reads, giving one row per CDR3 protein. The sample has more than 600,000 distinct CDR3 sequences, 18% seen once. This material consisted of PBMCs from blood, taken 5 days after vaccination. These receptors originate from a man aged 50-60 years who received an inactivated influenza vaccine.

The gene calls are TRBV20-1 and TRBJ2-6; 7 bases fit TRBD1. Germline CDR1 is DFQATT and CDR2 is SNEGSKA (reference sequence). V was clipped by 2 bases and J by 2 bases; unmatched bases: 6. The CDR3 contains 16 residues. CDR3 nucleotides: TGCAGTGCTAGAACCTTGCAGGGGGCTGGGGCCAACGTCCTGACTTTC. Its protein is CSARTLQGAGANVLTF.

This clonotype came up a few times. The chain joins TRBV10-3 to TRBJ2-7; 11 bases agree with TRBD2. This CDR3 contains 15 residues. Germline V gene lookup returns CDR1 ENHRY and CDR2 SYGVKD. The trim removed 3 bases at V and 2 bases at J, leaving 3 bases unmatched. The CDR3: CAISEGTSGTYEQYF. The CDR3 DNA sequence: TGTGCCATCAGTGAAGGGACTAGCGGCACCTACGAGCAGTACTTC.